The clone carrying this T cell receptor (beta chain) was picked up many times. The antigen remains undetermined. Little can be read into the size of this beta chain, an off-target read in a library designed for alpha chains. The data were taken from a study of spatial heterogeneity in lung cancer. Study background: Strong correlation linked TCR transcript counts in tumor regions to a T cell module score derived from matched bulk RNA-seq.

Time point of the sample: sample taken at primary tumor resection. Untreated early-stage non-small cell lung cancer patients, 72 in total, were the donors. Unsorted whole RNA of tumor, nontumor lung or frozen PBMC was sequenced. Via MiXCR, TCRdb re-called the 5' RACE reads, giving one row per CDR3 protein. The data hold 9,500 to 11,000 distinct CDR3 sequences, with 9.5% to 15% observed a single time. Study-wide points: Within tumors, counts of expanded alpha and beta TCRs tracked tumor mutation counts.

The clonotype originates from a male donor with early-stage non-small cell lung cancer. Sample: lung tumor tissue, taken at surgery.

The CDR3 here is CASTYSPLHF. As DNA, the CDR3 is TGTGCCAGCACCTACTCACCCCTCCACTTT. The chain employs TRBV7-9 and TRBJ1-6; D ambiguous. Trimming pared 7 bases from V and 10 bases from J, leaving 5 bases between. The length of the CDR3 is 10 residues. Per the germline V gene, CDR1 is SEHNR and CDR2 is FQNEAQ (reference sequence).